This T cell receptor (beta chain) appears in the sequencing data of a study of persistence of HIV-infected CD4 T cells. About the research overall: Suppressive ART had lasted a median of roughly eight years.

Trimming removed 5 bases at V and 0 bases at J, with 13 bases between. Germline CDR1 is SGHNT and CDR2 is YENEEA. The CDR3 totals 16 residues. Nonspecific anti-CD3/anti-CD28 bead stimulation represents the broad CD4+ T cell repertoire. Sorting of responding CD4+ T cells relied on upregulated CD40 ligand together with CD69. Of note for this clone: The target antigen is unknown.

This was the immunoSEQ version 4 assay in survey mode. Each sample used up to 1 ug genomic DNA diluted to 8.5 to 10 ng/uL. Profiled with immunoSEQ multiplex PCR; TCRdb holds only in-frame clones, not every one. The data show about 51,000 clones, with 80% to 90% seen just once and 3% to 3.5% held by the top ten. Study findings and constraints: TCRbeta richness was lower in CMV- and Gag-responding cells than in anti-CD3/anti-CD28-responding cells.

The TCR sequence derives from an adult woman with HIV who was CMV-seropositive. The sequencing here drew on CD4+ T cells sorted from PBMCs after roughly 18-hour stimulation, taken from a patient who received antiretroviral therapy. The V gene is TRBV11-3, the J gene TRBJ2-2; TRBD1 might be the D (6 bases). DNA for the CDR3: TGTGCCAGCAGCGATTCCGGGACAACGAACACCGGGGAGCTGTTTTTT. Protein product: CASSDSGTTNTGELFF.